Each of the 28 T cell receptor beta chains below was sequenced from the same sample in a study of T cells after yellow fever vaccination. TCRdb processed the 5' RACE reads anew with MiXCR; each CDR3 protein has one entry. Of roughly 63,000 distinct CDR3 sequences detected, 6.5% to 9% appear once; the ten largest clones hold just over 35%. The specimen comprised CD8+ T cells sorted from PBMCs, sampled 15 days after the yellow fever booster vaccination. These receptors all come from a young man who received the YFV17D yellow fever vaccine.

The V gene is TRBV7-2, the J gene TRBJ1-2; no definite D call. Trimming stripped 5 bases from V and 13 bases from J, with 11 bases between. The CDR3 extends over 10 amino acids. Germline lookup yields CDR1 SGHTA and CDR2 FQGNSA. For the CDR3, the DNA is TGTGCCAGCAGCGGAGTAGGTAGCACCTTC. It codes for CASSGVGSTF.

The sample holds many counts of this clonotype. The V and J genes are TRBV15 and TRBJ2-2; 10 bases match TRBD2. The J segment lost 6 bases and the V segment lost 8 bases, leaving 3 bases of the junction unmatched. From germline, CDR1 is LNHNV and CDR2 YYDKDF (reference sequence). This CDR3 is built from 13 residues. DNA of the CDR3: TGTGCCACCGGCCTAGCGGGGGCCGGGGAGCTGTTTTTT. Protein sequence: CATGLAGAGELFF.

This clonotype was observed at least ten times. This rearrangement joins TRBV24-1 to TRBJ2-6; D not resolved. Germline CDR1 KGHDR, CDR2 SFDVKD. CDR3 length equals 16 residues. Trimming stripped 4 bases from V and 3 bases from J, with 12 bases between. The CDR3 coding sequence is TGTGCCACCAGTGACGGTACAGTCTATGGGGCCAACGTCCTGACTTTC. Translating gives CATSDGTVYGANVLTF.

In its sample, this clonotype ranks as medium-sized. V gene TRBV18 combines with J gene TRBJ2-3, with D possibly TRBD2 on 6 matching bases. The germline gives CDR1 KGHSH, CDR2 LQKENI. The CDR3 is 16 amino acids. V gave up 4 bases and J gave up 1 base, with 15 bases separating them. For the CDR3, the DNA is TGTGCCAGCTCACGCGGGGACCCGGGGGGCACAGATACGCAGTATTTT. This codes for CASSRGDPGGTDTQYF.

The sample holds many counts of this clonotype. V gene TRBV6-2 or TRBV6-3 combines with J gene TRBJ2-7; 10 nucleotides align to TRBD1. V lost 0 bases to trimming and J lost 0 bases; unmatched junction nucleotides: 17. The CDR3 runs 21 residues. The germline gives CDR1 MNHEY, CDR2 SVGEGT. The CDR3 is CASSYSRLGTGEFGSSYEQYF. The CDR3 region has the DNA TGTGCCAGCAGTTACTCGAGATTAGGGACAGGGGAGTTCGGGAGCTCCTACGAGCAGTACTTC.

The rearrangement links TRBV5-6 to TRBJ2-7, with TRBD2 as a possible D gene (6 bases). The CDR3 runs 14 residues. V lost 0 bases, J lost 2 bases, and 9 bases lay in between. The V gene's germline CDR1 is SGHDT and CDR2 YYEEEE. The CDR3 nucleotides read TGTGCCAGCAGCTTGGGGGGGGATACCTACGAGCAGTACTTC. The encoded protein is CASSLGGDTYEQYF.

In the case of this clonotype: Since a much larger clone is just one base distant, this may be a read error. The chain couples TRBV11-2 to TRBJ1-2; D unresolved. From germline, CDR1 is SGHAT and CDR2 FQNNGV. V was cut by 8 bases and J by 4 bases, with 17 bases left in between. The CDR3 is 14 amino acids. In DNA, the CDR3 is TGTGCCAGCTCCCCGGAGCAGCTGTTCTATGGCTACACCTTC. Its protein is CASSPEQLFYGYTF.

This clonotype was found many times. This chain uses TRBV29-1 with TRBJ2-1; no clear D. CDR3 length equals 11 residues. CDR1 and CDR2 (germline): SQVTM, ANQGSEA. The ends were cut back, 6 bases at V and 3 bases at J, with 6 bases in the middle. Here the CDR3 DNA reads TGCAGCGTAGGAAGCTACAATGAGCAGTTCTTC. It yields the protein CSVGSYNEQFF.

There are many counts of this clonotype. The J gene is TRBJ2-7, the V gene TRBV29-1, with TRBD2 as a possible D gene (5 bases). There are 12 residues in the CDR3. Per germline, CDR1 SQVTM and CDR2 ANQGSEA. Trimming cost V 4 bases and J 1 base, with 8 bases left between them. The CDR3 here is CSVGLTSYEQYF. As DNA, the CDR3 is TGCAGCGTTGGACTAACATCCTACGAGCAGTACTTC.

This clonotype was recorded at least ten times. V usage is TRBV12-3 or TRBV12-4 and J usage is TRBJ2-7, with 7 bases that match TRBD1. V dropped 6 bases and J dropped 1; count of bases not matched to a gene: 6. CDR3 length: 14 residues. CDR3 nucleotide sequence: TGTGCCAGCAGCCCCTCGACAGGGTCCTACGAGCAGTACTTC. Translating gives CASSPSTGSYEQYF.

The table lists this clonotype with many counts. The gene calls are TRBV12-3 or TRBV12-4 and TRBJ2-7; tentatively, D is TRBD1 (5 bases). The germline V and J ends were trimmed by 6 bases and 3 bases, with 12 bases remaining between them. The CDR3 contains 13 residues. CDR3 amino acids: CASSPTGDYEQYF. Written as DNA, the CDR3 is TGTGCCAGCAGCCCTACAGGAGACTACGAGCAGTACTTC.

Many counts were recorded for this clonotype. The V and J genes are TRBV4-3 and TRBJ2-1; tentatively, D is TRBD2 (5 bases). Germline loops: CDR1 LGHNA, CDR2 YSLEER. CDR3 length equals 16 residues. The V end lost 0 bases, the J end lost 4 bases, and 13 bases lay between the germline ends. As DNA, the CDR3 is TGCGCCAGCAGCCAAGAAAGAGCGGAGATTTACAATGAGCAGTTCTTC. Translation gives CASSQERAEIYNEQFF.

This clonotype was picked up many times. This chain connects TRBV5-1 to TRBJ2-3; 7 bases match TRBD2. J lost 2 bases, V lost 0 bases, and 6 bases had no gene match. CDR1 is SGHRS and CDR2 is YFSETQ in the germline V gene. The CDR3 extends over 16 amino acids. CDR3 in amino acids: CASSLELATTTDTQYF. CDR3 bases: TGCGCCAGCAGCTTGGAACTAGCGACAACCACAGATACGCAGTATTTT. The variable domain in full, with the rest retrieved from reference TRBV5-1 and TRBJ2-3, is KAGVTQTPRYLIKTRGQQVTLSCSPISGHRSVSWYQQTPGQGLQFLFEYFSETQRNKGNFPGRFSGRQFSNSRSEMNVSTLELGDSALYLCASSLELATTTDTQYFGPGTRLTVL.

This clonotype has ten or more counts. In DNA, the CDR3 is TGTGCCAGCAGCCTAACAGGGGATCTTGAAAAACTGTTTTTT. Amino acids: CASSLTGDLEKLFF. The chain recombines TRBV6-1 with TRBJ1-4; 7 bases agree with TRBD1. The CDR3 has 14 residues. V lost 6 bases and J lost 7; bases outside the gene matches: 8. The germline V gene has CDR1 MNHNS and CDR2 SASEGT.

In this sample, this clonotype turned up many times. This chain connects TRBV7-6 to TRBJ2-3; no clear D gene. Germline V gene data show CDR1 as SGHVS and CDR2 as FNYEAQ. CDR3 length: 13 residues. The germline V and J ends were trimmed by 4 bases and 1 base, with 6 bases remaining between them. The CDR3 loop is CASSSLGTDTQYF. The CDR3 DNA reads as TGTGCCAGCAGCTCCCTTGGCACAGATACGCAGTATTTT.

Many counts were recorded for this clonotype. V gene TRBV7-2 combines with J gene TRBJ2-2; D might be TRBD1 or TRBD2, each matching 5 bases. CDR1 SGHTA and CDR2 FQGNSA come from the germline V gene. Trimming took 6 bases from V and 5 from J, leaving 16 bases between them. The CDR3 runs 15 residues. This chain's CDR3 is CASRPLGVLTGELFF. The CDR3 DNA reads TGTGCCAGCAGACCTCTGGGGGTTTTGACCGGGGAGCTGTTTTTT.

This clonotype appeared many times. The chain is built from TRBV27 and TRBJ2-1; 13 positions match TRBD2. The junction had 3 bases not matched to a gene; V was cut back by 4 bases and J by 0 bases. Germline CDR1 and CDR2: MNHEY and SMNVEV (reference sequence). This CDR3 has 17 residues. CDR3 sequence reads: CASSWGLAGSSYNEQFF. CDR3 DNA: TGTGCCAGCAGTTGGGGACTAGCGGGAAGCTCCTACAATGAGCAGTTCTTC.

This clonotype was seen at least ten times. This sequence joins TRBV7-9 and TRBJ2-1; TRBD1 or TRBD2 may be the D gene (5 bases each). Germline CDR1 SEHNR, CDR2 FQNEAQ (reference sequence). This CDR3 region has 17 residues. V lost 2 bases and J lost 0, with 14 bases in between. The CDR3 nucleotides are TGTGCCAGCAGCTTAAACCGGGACCTCCACTCCTACAATGAGCAGTTCTTC. This codes for CASSLNRDLHSYNEQFF.

The chain employs TRBV3-1 and TRBJ2-5; perhaps D is TRBD1 or TRBD2 (5 bases each). Germline V gene lookup returns CDR1 LGHDT and CDR2 YNNKEL (reference sequence). This CDR3 region has 17 residues. The V and J ends lost 11 bases and 2 bases respectively, with 27 bases between them. This chain's CDR3 is CAFSLSLQGPWQETQYF. The CDR3 DNA is TGTGCCTTCAGTTTGAGTCTTCAGGGACCTTGGCAAGAGACCCAGTACTTC.

This clonotype was observed at least ten times. The chain carries TRBV10-3 and TRBJ2-7; D not resolved. Trimming removed 5 bases at V and 4 bases at J, with 9 bases between. The CDR3 runs to 12 residues. Germline V gene lookup returns CDR1 ENHRY and CDR2 SYGVKD. The CDR3 sequence is CAISIDWYEQYF. The DNA for the CDR3 is TGTGCCATCAGTATCGACTGGTACGAGCAGTACTTC.

This clonotype appeared many times. The gene calls are TRBV5-1 and TRBJ2-7; 8 bases match TRBD1. Germline trimming cut 2 bases from V and 4 bases from J; bases unmatched to any gene: 5. The CDR3 sequence is 14 residues long. From germline, CDR1 is SGHRS and CDR2 YFSETQ. CDR3 region: CASSFGTGRYEQYF. CDR3 coding DNA: TGCGCCAGCAGCTTCGGGACAGGCCGGTACGAGCAGTACTTC.

This clonotype came up many times. The chain links TRBV3-1 to TRBJ2-1, with D uncertain. V lost 3 bases and J 4 bases, leaving 19 bases between the germline ends. The CDR3 totals 17 residues. Looked up from germline, CDR1 is LGHDT and CDR2 is YNNKEL (reference sequence). The CDR3 sequence is CASSHSGALGGYNEQFF. The CDR3 DNA reads as TGTGCCAGCAGCCATTCCGGTGCCCTCGGTGGGTACAATGAGCAGTTCTTC.

This clonotype was seen at least ten times. The genes are TRBV5-1 and TRBJ2-1, with D perhaps TRBD2 (6 bases). This CDR3 region has 14 residues. V dropped 4 bases and J dropped 9 bases, with 17 bases sitting between them. Germline values: CDR1 SGHRS, CDR2 YFSETQ. The CDR3 reads CASSPGAGWIEQFF. The CDR3 DNA is TGCGCCAGCAGCCCCGGGGCGGGGTGGATTGAGCAGTTCTTC.

The sample holds many counts of this clonotype. This chain joins TRBV7-2 and TRBJ2-5, with TRBD2 matching 7 bases. Germline-derived CDR1 and CDR2 are SGHTA and FQGNSA. V was pared by 2 bases and J by 0 bases, with 9 bases of the junction left unmatched. The CDR3 length is 17 residues. The CDR3 region is CASSLLRTRHYQETQYF. The CDR3, as DNA: TGTGCCAGCAGCTTACTGCGGACTAGGCATTACCAAGAGACCCAGTACTTC.

This clonotype was detected a few times. Here the CDR3 DNA reads TGCAGTGCTGGGCGAGGCGAGGTGGCCTCTAGAACAAGCCCAGATACGCAGTATTTT. As protein: CSAGRGEVASRTSPDTQYF. The genes are TRBV20-1 and TRBJ2-3; D not certain. The germline gives CDR1 DFQATT, CDR2 SNEGSKA (reference sequence). This CDR3 region has 19 residues. V was trimmed by 5 bases and J by 4 bases, leaving 31 bases between them.

This clonotype was detected only once. This may be a read error, as it is one base from a much larger clone. The chain employs TRBV7-2 and TRBJ2-7, with 14 bases that match TRBD2. This CDR3 has 16 residues. Germline CDR1 SGHTA, CDR2 FQGNSA. With 1 base clipped from V and 4 bases from J, the junction kept 3 bases outside the gene matches. The CDR3 reads CASSLGGLAGDYEQYF. In DNA, the CDR3 is TGTGCCAGCAGCTTAGGGGGACTAGCGGGAGATTACGAGCAGTACTTC.

As regards this clonotype: This may arise from a read error, as a much more abundant clone is one base away. V gene TRBV7-2 combines with J gene TRBJ2-3; D gene ambiguous. From germline, CDR1 is SGHTA and CDR2 FQGNSA. V was pared by 5 bases and J by 3 bases, with 12 bases between. The CDR3 has 14 residues. The CDR3 is CASSSPVTTDTQYF. The CDR3 nucleotides are TGTGCCAGCAGCAGCCCTGTTACTACAGATACGCAGTATTTT.

This clonotype appeared many times. The V gene is TRBV7-2, the J gene TRBJ2-7, with 9 bases identical to TRBD2. The CDR3 spans 16 residues. V lost 4 bases, J lost 3 bases, and 10 bases stayed unmatched. Germline lookup yields CDR1 SGHTA and CDR2 FQGNSA. CDR3: CASSSPSWTSDYEQYF. CDR3 in DNA: TGTGCCAGCAGCTCCCCTAGCTGGACTAGCGACTACGAGCAGTACTTC.